The rows below give T cell receptor beta chains drawn from one sample of a study of cytomegalovirus exposure and HLA in healthy donors. The table came from immunoSEQ multiplex PCR; TCRdb's copy has only in-frame clones and leaves some out. This sample contains 65,000 to 85,000 clones. The sequenced material came from PBMCs. Receptors were obtained from a woman aged 60-70 years in good health and CMV-seronegative. The CDR3 runs from the conserved cysteine through the conserved F or W. The D gene is left open where the match is weak.

D: .; V: TRBV7-9; length: 12; J: TRBJ2-3; DNA: TGTGCCAGCAGCTTACAGCAGGGTACGCAGTATTTT; CDR3: CASSLQQGTQYF
D: .; V: TRBV6-5; length: 16; J: TRBJ2-1; DNA: TGTGCCAGCAGTTACCGACGAGGCAGGGGGGCGGATGAGCAGTTCTTC; CDR3: CASSYRRGRGADEQFF
D: TRBD1; V: TRBV6-5; length: 15; J: TRBJ1-5; DNA: TGTGCCAGCAGGGGAGGACAGGGAGTAGGTCAGCCCCAGCATTTT; CDR3: CASRGGQGVGQPQHF
D: .; V: TRBV28; length: 11; J: TRBJ2-7; DNA: TGTGCCAGCACCCGAGGTTACGAGCAGTACTTC; CDR3: CASTRGYEQYF
D: TRBD2; V: TRBV11-2; length: 17; J: TRBJ2-7; DNA: TGTGCCAGCAGACGATGGGTCGGCAGCGGGGCTACCTACGAGCAGTACTTC; CDR3: CASRRWVGSGATYEQYF
D: TRBD1; V: TRBV5-4; length: 13; J: TRBJ2-5; DNA: TGTGCCAGCAGCTTGAGGGACAGAGAGACCCAGTACTTC; CDR3: CASSLRDRETQYF
D: TRBD1; V: TRBV2; length: 14; J: TRBJ1-1; DNA: TGTGCCAGCAGTGAAGGGACAGGGGGAACTGAAGCTTTCTTT; CDR3: CASSEGTGGTEAFF
D: .; V: TRBV1; length: 19; J: TRBJ1-1; DNA: TGCACCAGCAGCCAAGAGAGGACAGGGGATCGTTGTTGGAACACTGAAGCTTTCTTT; CDR3: CTSSQERTGDRCWNTEAFF
D: .; V: TRBV7-2; length: 11; J: TRBJ2-7; DNA: TGTGCCAGCAGCTTTTCCCGCGAGCAGTACTTC; CDR3: CASSFSREQYF
D: .; V: TRBV5-8; length: 14; J: TRBJ2-7; DNA: TGTGCCAGCAGCTTGGTTGGCGGTACCTACGAGCAGTACTTC; CDR3: CASSLVGGTYEQYF
D: .; V: TRBV28; length: 14; J: TRBJ1-5; DNA: TGTGCCAGCAGCTCCGGACAGCCCGGCCGGCCCCAGCATTTT; CDR3: CASSSGQPGRPQHF
D: .; V: TRBV19; length: 13; J: TRBJ2-2; DNA: TGTGCCAGTAGTCCGGACTTCTCTGGGGAGCTGTTTTTT; CDR3: CASSPDFSGELFF
D: .; V: TRBV7-8; length: 11; J: TRBJ2-7; DNA: TGTGCCAGCAGCCCCGCCTACGAGCAGTACTTC; CDR3: CASSPAYEQYF
D: TRBD2; V: TRBV29-1; length: 17; J: TRBJ2-5; DNA: TGCAGCGTTGTAGGGACTAGCGGGAGGGGGGTCCAAGAGACCCAGTACTTC; CDR3: CSVVGTSGRGVQETQYF
D: .; V: TRBV7-9; length: 14; J: TRBJ1-1; DNA: TGTGCCAGCAGCTCCCGGGAATCGATGACTGAAGCTTTCTTT; CDR3: CASSSRESMTEAFF
D: .; V: TRBV5-1; length: 13; J: TRBJ1-5; DNA: TGCGCCAGCAGCACACAGGGTGGCCAGCCCCAGCATTTT; CDR3: CASSTQGGQPQHF
D: TRBD2; V: TRBV4-2; length: 13; J: TRBJ2-7; DNA: TGTGCCAGCAGCCCTAGCGGGAACTACGAGCAGTACTTC; CDR3: CASSPSGNYEQYF
D: .; V: TRBV2; length: 13; J: TRBJ2-3; DNA: TGTGCCAGCCTTTTAGATGTTTCAGATACGCAGTATTTT; CDR3: CASLLDVSDTQYF
D: .; V: TRBV9; length: 15; J: TRBJ2-3; DNA: TGTGCCAGCAGCTATAGCGGACTCCGCACAGATACGCAGTATTTT; CDR3: CASSYSGLRTDTQYF
D: TRBD2; V: TRBV19; length: 15; J: TRBJ2-2; DNA: TGTGCCAGTAGTATCGCTTCTAGCGGGAATTGGGAGCTGTTTTTT; CDR3: CASSIASSGNWELFF
D: .; V: TRBV28; length: 14; J: TRBJ1-3; DNA: TGTGCCAGCAGTTTATCGTCAGTCGGAAACACCATATATTTT; CDR3: CASSLSSVGNTIYF
D: .; V: TRBV6-5; length: 15; J: TRBJ2-4; DNA: TGTGCCAGCAGCCCGGACAGCTTTGTCAAAAACATTCAGTACTTC; CDR3: CASSPDSFVKNIQYF
D: .; V: TRBV7-9; length: 15; J: TRBJ1-2; DNA: TGTGCCAGCAGCAGGGGCGGACAGTGGGGCTATGGCTACACCTTC; CDR3: CASSRGGQWGYGYTF
D: TRBD1; V: TRBV7-9; length: 14; J: TRBJ2-2; DNA: TGTGCCAGCAGGAACCAGGGGGCGATAGGGGAGCTGTTTTTT; CDR3: CASRNQGAIGELFF
D: .; V: TRBV10-3; length: 13; J: TRBJ2-5; DNA: TGTGCCATCAGCCCTCCCCAGGGAGAGACCCAGTACTTC; CDR3: CAISPPQGETQYF
D: TRBD1; V: TRBV4-1; length: 16; J: TRBJ1-1; DNA: TGCGCCAGCAGCCAGGCCCGGACAGGGACGAACACTGAAGCTTTCTTT; CDR3: CASSQARTGTNTEAFF
D: .; V: TRBV30; length: 13; J: TRBJ1-5; DNA: TGTGCCTGGAGTGGCGGGAGCAATCAGCCCCAGCATTTT; CDR3: CAWSGGSNQPQHF
D: .; V: TRBV7-6; length: 15; J: TRBJ2-1; DNA: TGTGCCAGCAGCTTATCGTCGGTGGAGTACAATGAGCAGTTCTTC; CDR3: CASSLSSVEYNEQFF
D: .; V: TRBV19; length: 14; J: TRBJ2-7; DNA: TGTGCCAGTAACACCAATGGCATAACCTACGAGCAGTACTTC; CDR3: CASNTNGITYEQYF
D: .; V: TRBV5-4; length: 14; J: TRBJ2-5; DNA: TGTGCCAGCAGCTTAGTCCTAAATCAAGAGACCCAGTACTTC; CDR3: CASSLVLNQETQYF
D: .; V: TRBV9; length: 15; J: TRBJ2-1; DNA: TGTGCCAGCAGCGTAGTAAGCGGGTTCGACAATGAGCAGTTCTTC; CDR3: CASSVVSGFDNEQFF
D: .; V: TRBV7-2; length: 14; J: TRBJ2-3; DNA: TGTGCCAGCAGCCCCCAGCAGGGCGTGTATACGCAGTATTTT; CDR3: CASSPQQGVYTQYF
D: TRBD1; V: TRBV28; length: 12; J: TRBJ2-7; DNA: TGTGCCAGCAGGTCGACAGGGTACGAGCAGTACTTC; CDR3: CASRSTGYEQYF
D: TRBD1; V: TRBV19; length: 13; J: TRBJ1-1; DNA: TGTGCCAGTAGAGACAGGGGGTACACTGAAGCTTTCTTT; CDR3: CASRDRGYTEAFF
D: .; V: TRBV6-1; length: 15; J: TRBJ2-1; DNA: TGTGCCAGCGAAGAGGACTCGTCCTTTGCCAATGAGCAGTTCTTC; CDR3: CASEEDSSFANEQFF
D: TRBD2; V: TRBV30; length: 13; J: TRBJ2-7; DNA: TGTGCCTGGAGTGCGGGAGGGAACTACGAGCAGTACTTC; CDR3: CAWSAGGNYEQYF